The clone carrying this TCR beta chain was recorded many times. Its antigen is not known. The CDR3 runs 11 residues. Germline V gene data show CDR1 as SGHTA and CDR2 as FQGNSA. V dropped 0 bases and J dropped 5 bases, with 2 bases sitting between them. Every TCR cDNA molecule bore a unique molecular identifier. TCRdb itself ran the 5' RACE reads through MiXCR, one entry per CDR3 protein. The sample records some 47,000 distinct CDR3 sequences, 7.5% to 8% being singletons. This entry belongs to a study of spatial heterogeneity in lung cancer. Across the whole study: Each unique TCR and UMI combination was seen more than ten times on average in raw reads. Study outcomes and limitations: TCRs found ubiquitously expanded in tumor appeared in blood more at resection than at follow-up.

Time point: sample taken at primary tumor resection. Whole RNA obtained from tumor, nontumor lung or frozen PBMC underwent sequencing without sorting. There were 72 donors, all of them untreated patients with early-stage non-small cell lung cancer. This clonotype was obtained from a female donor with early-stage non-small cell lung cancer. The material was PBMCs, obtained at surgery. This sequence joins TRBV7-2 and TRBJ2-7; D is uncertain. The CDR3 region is CASSLAHEQYF. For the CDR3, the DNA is TGTGCCAGCAGCTTAGCCCACGAGCAGTACTTC.